This entry describes one T cell receptor (beta chain). This clone has just one count. Its antigen remains undetermined. No base quality values were provided; no much bigger clone lies one nucleotide off. Whole blood was collected in K2EDTA tubes by collaborating institutions according to the institutions' own protocols. For TCRbeta analysis, collaborators shipped samples as frozen whole blood, isolated PBMCs, or DNA extracted from either of those sample types. This sample was taken from a study of blood T cell repertoires in COVID-19 (dated by TCRdb to about 2020). Regarding the study in general: Collaborator samples came from the United States, Italy and Spain and covered acute and convalescent phases of COVID-19. The repertoires were released in a freely available public database intended as a resource for research on the immune response to SARS-CoV-2. The dataset comprised deeply sampled blood TCRbeta repertoires from subjects exposed to, actively infected with, or recovered from COVID-19. Samples came from the ongoing ImmuneRACE study (first 160 participants) plus 1,254 subjects from 6 global collaborators. The prospective study material was composed of cDNA or gDNA derived from T cells, B-cell-depleted T cells, or PBMCs. Where available, HLA class I and class II types were obtained from metadata supplied by the sample provider rather than from assay-based typing. Nearly every sample came with metadata listing a de-identified subject ID, COVID-19 status, age in years and sex. The investigation overall reported the following: The quantity of clinical and demographic metadata differed by source and by participant and was supplied without curation.

TCRbeta CDR3 regions were amplified from genomic DNA using the immunoSEQ Assay, a bias-controlled multiplex PCR. Per the original workflow: The number of nucleated cells in each sample was estimated from the amplification of reference gene primers within the assay. To quantify the absolute abundance of each unique TCRbeta CDR3 rearrangement, sequence reads were collapsed and filtered. Productive Simpson clonality was computed per sample as the square root of Simpson's diversity index over productive rearrangements. TCRdb retrieved this table from immuneACCESS and kept in-frame rearrangements only. Not all clones are present; in checked studies, unresolved V genes account for under half, and no reason is known for the remainder. D and trimming were read from the DNA, whereas the V and J calls and clone size are those reported in that table. For this sample the table gives over 400,000 clones, of which 80% to 90% were detected only once. Approximately 3% of the sample goes to the ten largest clones.

The CDR3 measures 18 amino acids from cysteine to phenylalanine. CDR3 DNA only is kept here, 54 bases in frame from base 1. Germline trimming amounts to 5 bases on V and 5 bases on J, with 12 as the count of junction bases outside the gene matches. The germline V gene encodes CDR1 LNHDA and CDR2 SQIVND (reference sequence). Sequenced material: peripheral blood. The rearranged segments are TRBV19 and TRBJ2-7; TRBD2 aligns with 16 central bases. The clonotype was recovered from a human donor in a cohort sampled during active COVID-19. CDR3 loop: CASSLPGLAGGSLNEQYF. The bases are TGTGCCAGTAGTTTACCGGGACTAGCGGGAGGGAGCCTGAACGAGCAGTACTTC.